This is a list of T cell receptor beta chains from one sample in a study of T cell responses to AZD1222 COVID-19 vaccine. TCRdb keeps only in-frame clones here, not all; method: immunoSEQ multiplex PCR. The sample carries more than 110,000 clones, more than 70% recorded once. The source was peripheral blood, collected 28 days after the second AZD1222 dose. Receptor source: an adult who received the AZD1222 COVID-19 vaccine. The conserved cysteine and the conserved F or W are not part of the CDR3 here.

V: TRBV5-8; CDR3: ASKLGQSTDTQY
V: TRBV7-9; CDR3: ASSLTVSGELF
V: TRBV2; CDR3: ASLAGVNTGELF
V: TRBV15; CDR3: ATSRDVRQGEKLF
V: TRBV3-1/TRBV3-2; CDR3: ASSQRSASGYIQY
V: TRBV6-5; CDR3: ASTTGGPNEQY
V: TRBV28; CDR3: ASSPTSPVQNTQY
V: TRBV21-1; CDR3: ASSNKPPQPQH
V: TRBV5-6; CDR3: ASSRDRVGYGYT
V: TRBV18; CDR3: ASSPYRADEQY
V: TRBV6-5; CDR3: ASSSQGDRDYEQY
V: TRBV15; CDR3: ASSPGVSGNTIY
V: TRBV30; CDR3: AWNPQAGGGEQF
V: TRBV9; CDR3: ASSVAPSAATYGYT
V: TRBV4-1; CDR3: ASSQPTSGSYEQY
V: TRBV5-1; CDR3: ASSPGRARANEKLF
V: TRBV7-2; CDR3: ASSLVAGTDTEAF
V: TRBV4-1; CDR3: ASSLTTDTQY
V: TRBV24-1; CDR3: ATSDPTYGYT
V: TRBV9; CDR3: ASSVRVRDEQY
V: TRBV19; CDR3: ASSSHSLSSGANVLT
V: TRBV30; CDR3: AWSVNTGFYGYT
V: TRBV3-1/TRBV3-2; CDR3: ASSLGNGSPSYEQY
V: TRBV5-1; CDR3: ASGTEGFNYGYT
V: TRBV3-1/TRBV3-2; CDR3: ASSQEGGGEQF
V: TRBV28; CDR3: ASRPGAHQPQH
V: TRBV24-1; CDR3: ATKNNQPQH
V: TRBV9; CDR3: ASSVAASGGHEQF
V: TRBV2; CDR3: ASSDNRASEQY
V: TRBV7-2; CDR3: ASSSQGDQPQH
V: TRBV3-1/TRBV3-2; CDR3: ASSRDRPSGNTIY
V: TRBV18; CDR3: ASSPFWGKPWEQY
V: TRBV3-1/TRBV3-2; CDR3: ASSQAVSGNTIY
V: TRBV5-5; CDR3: ASSSQGIDEKLF
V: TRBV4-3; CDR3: ASSQDWGLNYGYT
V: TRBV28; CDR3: ASIAAGTDGNTIY